This TCR beta chain was captured in a study of T cell repertoires in cytomegalovirus infection. In TCRdb, the reads were re-called with MiXCR into one record per CDR3 protein. The sample lists about 680,000 distinct CDR3 sequences; 24% were seen once. This CDR3 comprises 15 residues. Germline CDR1 reads ENHRY; CDR2 reads SYGVKD. The V and J ends lost 7 bases and 5 bases respectively, with 17 bases between them. The clonotype comes from a human donor in good health (CMV status not recorded). Some clones in this sample may be carry-over from other donors' samples. The gene calls are TRBV10-3 and TRBJ2-2; D is possibly TRBD1 (6 bases). Specimen: CD8+ T cells from PBMCs. The CDR3 is CAINLDLQGTGELFF. The CDR3, as DNA: TGTGCCATCAATTTAGACCTCCAGGGGACCGGGGAGCTGTTTTTT.